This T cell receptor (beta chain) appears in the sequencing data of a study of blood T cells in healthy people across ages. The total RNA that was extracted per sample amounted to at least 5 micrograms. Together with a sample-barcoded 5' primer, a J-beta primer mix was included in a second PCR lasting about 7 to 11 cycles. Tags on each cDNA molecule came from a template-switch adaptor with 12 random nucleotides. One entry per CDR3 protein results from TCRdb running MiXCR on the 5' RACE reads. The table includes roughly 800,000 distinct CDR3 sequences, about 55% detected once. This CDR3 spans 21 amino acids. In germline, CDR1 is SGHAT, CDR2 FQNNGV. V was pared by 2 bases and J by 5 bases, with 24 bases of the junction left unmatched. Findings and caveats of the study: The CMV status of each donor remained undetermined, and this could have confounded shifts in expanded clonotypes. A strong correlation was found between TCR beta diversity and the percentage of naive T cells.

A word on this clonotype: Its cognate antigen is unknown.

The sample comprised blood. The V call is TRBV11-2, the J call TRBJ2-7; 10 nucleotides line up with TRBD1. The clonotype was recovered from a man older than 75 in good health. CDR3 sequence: CASSLKDRGFRRRLGGDEQYF. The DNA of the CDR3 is TGTGCCAGCAGCTTAAAGGACAGGGGGTTTCGTAGGAGGCTAGGGGGGGACGAGCAGTACTTC.